Presented here are 26 T cell receptor beta chains from one specimen sequenced in a study of T cells expressing NK-cell markers. One entry per CDR3 protein, without DNA, is what TCRdb gives after re-calling the 5' RACE reads. The table lists about 460,000 distinct CDR3 sequences. The sequencing input was blood T cells: a sorted CD56 or NKG2C T cell subset, CD4+ or CD8+ T cells, or bulk PBMC T cells (not recorded which). These receptor sequences come from a woman between 45 and 65 years old in good health.

The V gene is TRBV19, the J gene TRBJ2-1; checking the TCRdb D call of TRBD2 is not possible without DNA. Germline-derived CDR1 and CDR2 are LNHDA and SQIVND (reference sequence). This CDR3 has 16 residues. The CDR3 protein is CASSRLALDPRGEQFF.

The chain carries TRBV5-6 and TRBJ2-1; the D call from TCRdb, TRBD2, cannot be confirmed without DNA. The length of the CDR3 is 19 residues. CDR1 is SGHDT and CDR2 is YYEEEE in the germline V gene. This CDR3 is CASSSKPNLLAGDWDEQFF.

The chain carries TRBV20-1 and TRBJ2-4; no DNA is available, so the TRBD2 call from TCRdb remains unchecked. From germline, CDR1 is DFQATT and CDR2 SNEGSKA (reference sequence). The CDR3 is 19 residues long. CDR3 sequence: CSARRTGLAGQLAKNIQYF.

The J gene is TRBJ2-1, the V gene TRBV7-2; TCRdb's D call of TRBD1 is untestable without DNA. The CDR3 sequence is 15 residues long. CDR1 and CDR2 (germline): SGHTA, FQGNSA. CDR3 residues: CASSWDGGSYNEQFF.

The chain carries TRBV28 and TRBJ2-2; TCRdb names TRBD1, which stays unverified in the absence of DNA. The germline V gene encodes CDR1 MDHEN and CDR2 SYDVKM. There are 16 residues in the CDR3. The CDR3 protein is CASSLWGQGDTGELFF.

The chain combines TRBV2 with TRBJ1-1; checking the TCRdb D call of TRBD1 is not possible without DNA. The CDR3 runs 16 residues. The V gene's germline CDR1 is SNHLY and CDR2 FYNNEI. This CDR3 reads CASNSFRGGPNTEAFF.

The chain has TRBV12-3 or TRBV12-4 and TRBJ2-3; TCRdb names TRBD1, which stays unverified in the absence of DNA. The CDR3 totals 16 residues. The CDR3 loop reads CASNFRERQGTDTQYF.

The chain employs TRBV9 and TRBJ2-7; TCRdb indicates TRBD1, and absent DNA this call remains unverified. This CDR3 contains 14 residues. CDR1 and CDR2 from the germline V gene are SGDLS and YYNGEE. The CDR3 sequence is CASSYGTYGVEQYF. Using reference TRBV9 and TRBJ2-7 for the parts outside the CDR3, the full variable domain is DSGVTQTPKHLITATGQRVTLRCSPRSGDLSVYWYQQSLDQGLQFLIQYYNGEERAKGNILERFSAQQFPDLHSELNLSSLELGDSALYFCASSYGTYGVEQYFGPGTRLTVT.

V is TRBV28 and J is TRBJ1-2. There are 13 residues in the CDR3. Germline CDR1 is MDHEN and CDR2 is SYDVKM. The CDR3 sequence: CASRTAGYYGYTF.

The chain uses TRBV20-1 and TRBJ2-1; TCRdb selects TRBD2, and the lack of DNA leaves this call unchecked. This CDR3 comprises 16 residues. Germline lookup yields CDR1 DFQATT and CDR2 SNEGSKA (reference sequence). The CDR3 loop is CSARGTSGHKPNEQFF.

The J gene is TRBJ2-1, the V gene TRBV11-3. The length of the CDR3 is 12 residues. Germline values: CDR1 SGHNT, CDR2 YENEEA. The CDR3 here is CASSSGGAEQFF.

The V gene is TRBV4-1, the J gene TRBJ1-4; the D call of TRBD1 rests on TCRdb alone, since no DNA is present to check it. Looked up from germline, CDR1 is MGHRA and CDR2 is YSYEKL. This CDR3 is 14 amino acids long. The CDR3 region is CASRGREHNEKLFF.

The chain's CDR3 is CASSVAGRDQYF. This chain connects TRBV5-1 to TRBJ2-5; no DNA is available, so the TRBD2 call from TCRdb remains unchecked. Germline V gives CDR1 SGHRS, CDR2 YFSETQ. The CDR3 has 12 amino acids.

CDR3 loop: CAWSVASGNTIYF. The rearrangement uses TRBV30 and TRBJ1-3. Germline V gives CDR1 GTSNPN, CDR2 SVGIG (reference sequence). There are 13 residues in the CDR3.

The gene calls are TRBV9 and TRBJ2-2; with no DNA, the TCRdb D assignment of TRBD2 cannot be verified. The CDR3 is 16 residues long. The V gene's germline CDR1 is SGDLS and CDR2 YYNGEE. CDR3 residues: CASSVGSGRNTGELFF.

The chain recombines TRBV12-3 or TRBV12-4 with TRBJ1-1; as DNA is missing, the TRBD1 call by TCRdb cannot be tested. The CDR3 spans 13 residues. CDR3 loop: CASRYSPGYGAFF.

This rearrangement joins TRBV20-1 to TRBJ2-5; TCRdb gives TRBD1 as the D gene, but with no DNA this cannot be confirmed. Germline V gene lookup returns CDR1 DFQATT and CDR2 SNEGSKA (reference sequence). The CDR3 length is 14 residues. The CDR3 sequence: CSATTGASVETQYF.

The gene calls are TRBV7-9 and TRBJ2-2; absent DNA, TCRdb's TRBD1 call cannot be checked. The CDR3 loop spans 18 amino acids. Per the germline V gene, CDR1 is SEHNR and CDR2 is FQNEAQ (reference sequence). The CDR3: CASSSPRQARGATGELFF.

The chain carries TRBV12-3 or TRBV12-4 and TRBJ2-3; TCRdb outputs TRBD2, but without DNA this stays unchecked. The CDR3 sequence is 15 residues long. The CDR3 is CASARRAGQLDTQYF.

This rearrangement joins TRBV14 to TRBJ1-2; TCRdb names TRBD1, which stays unverified in the absence of DNA. Germline values: CDR1 SGHDN, CDR2 FVKESK. The CDR3 contains 16 residues. CDR3 sequence: CASSPRSSPGTDGYTF.

This rearrangement joins TRBV5-1 to TRBJ2-3; TCRdb returns TRBD1, unconfirmable since there is no DNA. Germline V gives CDR1 SGHRS, CDR2 YFSETQ. The CDR3 has 16 residues. The CDR3 spells CASSLAAGDSTDTQYF.

Here the CDR3 reads CASSLAGAPTDTQYF. The chain carries TRBV27 and TRBJ2-3; TCRdb gives TRBD1 as the D gene, but with no DNA this cannot be confirmed. The germline gives CDR1 MNHEY, CDR2 SMNVEV (reference sequence). This CDR3 has 15 amino acids.

J is TRBJ2-7 and V is TRBV7-8; the TRBD2 assignment by TCRdb is unverifiable without DNA. There are 15 residues in the CDR3. Germline V CDR1 and CDR2: SGHVS, FQNEAQ. CDR3 sequence: CASSLVGLSSYEQYF. Complete variable domain (other parts from reference TRBV7-8 and TRBJ2-7): GAGVSQSPRYKVAKRGQDVALRCDPISGHVSLFWYQQALGQGPEFLTYFQNEAQLDKSGLPSDRFFAERPEGSVSTLKIQRTQQEDSAVYLCASSLVGLSSYEQYFGPGTRLTVT.

The chain couples TRBV7-9 to TRBJ2-1. The CDR3 runs to 13 residues. Germline V gives CDR1 SEHNR, CDR2 FQNEAQ (reference sequence). CDR3 region: CASSTTPSNEQFF. Based on the CDR3 plus reference TRBV7-9 and TRBJ2-1, the full variable domain is DTGVSQNPRHKITKRGQNVTFRCDPISEHNRLYWYRQTLGQGPEFLTYFQNEAQLEKSRLLSDRFSAERPKGSFSTLEIQRTEQGDSAMYLCASSTTPSNEQFFGPGTRLTVL.

The genes are TRBV29-1 and TRBJ2-1; TCRdb's D gene call, TRBD2, goes unchecked for lack of DNA. Germline V CDR1 and CDR2: SQVTM, ANQGSEA. The CDR3 is 12 amino acids. The CDR3 loop reads CSVSGSYNEQFF.

The chain combines TRBV12-3 or TRBV12-4 with TRBJ1-1; TCRdb names TRBD1, which stays unverified in the absence of DNA. CDR3 length equals 15 residues. CDR3: CATNGQGALNTEAFF.